The entry that follows covers one T cell receptor (beta chain) sequence. The target antigen is unknown. The data originate from a study of T cell responses to AZD1222 COVID-19 vaccine. The study's findings and limits: Spike-wide coverage was observed for vaccine-associated CD4 TCRs, with dominant responses at 160-218 and 743-854. Sampled repertoires all dated from after the peak T cell response.

Here immunoSEQ multiplex PCR was the method, and the copy in TCRdb shows in-frame clones only, minus some. Altogether more than 85,000 clones are present, approximately 86% being singletons, with the ten largest covering approximately 7.9%. V was trimmed by 6 bases and J by 5 bases, leaving 10 bases between them. The CDR3 loop spans 12 amino acids. This sequence was found in an adult in good health. The chain is built from TRBV12-3 or TRBV12-4 and TRBJ2-5; the D is unclear. The sample here was peripheral blood, taken on day 0 of AZD1222 vaccination. CDR3 sequence (DNA): TGTGCCAGCAGCCGTCAGGCGGAGACCCAGTACTTC. Translating it yields CASSRQAETQYF.